The entry below gives a single T cell receptor beta chain sequence along with its context. No antigen is known for it. The sample holds no much larger clone one base away, and base qualities are not on file. The entry originates in a study of cytomegalovirus exposure and HLA in healthy donors (dated by TCRdb to the late 2010s). Looking at the study overall: In an earlier analysis of 450 to 750 of the donors, around 300 Gb of sequence data and roughly 100 million unique TCR beta sequences from about 179 million T cells were reported. An early release covering roughly 600 HLA-typed donors comprised about 310 gigabases of sequencing data and around 80 million unique TCR sequences. Of the 398 genotyped donors, 81% were placed in the genetic ancestry cluster associated with self-reported Caucasian donors. The study aimed to test whether signatures of past pathogen exposure could be identified by cataloging public T cell receptors. The T cell repertoires of roughly 660 subjects were profiled by immunosequencing and related to cytomegalovirus serostatus. A separate validation cohort of roughly 130 different subjects was used in addition to the 666-subject first cohort. To predict cytomegalovirus infection status, the study combined high-throughput TCR immunosequencing, statistical association of individual TCRs with disease status, and machine learning. In a later analysis, previously published TCR beta repertoires from roughly 710 donors were re-analyzed and high-resolution HLA genotyping was added so that TCR occurrence patterns could be studied. In the later analysis, no new phenotypic data were used to find candidate immune exposures; instead, reliance was placed on TCR beta sequences and their occurrence across donors. To decide whether each TCR beta V gene segment behaved as functional or pseudogenic, an earlier analysis of 587 of the donors relied on high-throughput TCR beta sequencing. Alongside the repertoire data, information on donor age, sex, ethnicity and CMV serostatus was compiled. A later genetic analysis took genome-wide SNP genotypes for about three fifths of the 666 donors and used that subset as a discovery cohort. All discovery cohort repertoires had been generated using a single sequencing platform. HLA typing included class I and class II loci at four-digit resolution. Typing coverage varied by locus: roughly 620-640 donors for A, B, C, DRB1 and DQB1; more than 500 for DQA1; approximately 570 for DPA1; fewer than 480 for DPB1. Because of strong linkage in the cohort, five DR-DQ haplotypes were treated as single units for association and clustering. Among over 350 genotyped donors of the cohort, an average of approximately 240,000 unique TCR beta nucleotide sequences were sequenced per donor, roughly a sixth of them non-productive.

The library was made by the immunoSEQ multiplex PCR assay. For the multiplex PCR, a mixture combining 60 forward primers for TCR Vbeta segments and 13 reverse primers for TCR Jbeta segments was used. A multiplex PCR assay on genomic DNA amplified the CDR3 region of rearranged TCR beta genes. Amplified TCR beta libraries were sequenced as 87-base-pair reads on the Illumina HiSeq System. Concerning the study's data processing: In a later analysis, tens of millions of unique TCR beta chains were counted across the approximately 670 repertoires, and approximately 11 million of these chains were shared by at least two donors. To remove PCR and sequencing errors, raw reads were error-corrected and collapsed into unique sequences using a nearest-neighbor algorithm that merged closely related sequences. V, D and J gene segments were assigned by aligning CDR3 sequences to IMGT reference sequences. For a sequence to be retained, a match of at least six nucleotides was required to both a V gene segment and a J gene segment. Rearrangements were classified as productive when the CDR3 lacked stop codons and remained in frame with V and J, and all other rearrangements were classified as non-productive. Following IMGT convention, CDR3 was defined as the stretch from the second conserved V-encoded cysteine up to the conserved J-encoded phenylalanine. Sequences without an unambiguous match to a single V gene segment were excluded from the earlier analysis of 450 to 750 of the donors. In an earlier analysis of approximately 550 of the donors, V segments were called functional above 56.7% productive rearrangements and were called segregating when the between-donor standard deviation exceeded 5%. A statistical classification framework was built to diagnose cytomegalovirus status from the catalog of TCR beta chain sequences. In a later analysis, V and J genes were assigned by comparing TCR nucleotide sequences against IMGT/GENE-DB human TR gene sequences. The TCRdist pipeline was used in a later analysis to assign CDR3 sequences and most-parsimonious VDJ recombination scenarios. A later analysis defined each TCR beta chain by its CDR3 amino acid sequence plus V-gene family, and excluded reads lacking a unique V-gene family. To address suspected cross-contamination and a sequencing artifact, a later analysis removed approximately 600 highly shared, low-generation-probability nucleotide sequences. For each public chain, a later analysis derived a clonal expansion index from normalized ranks of inferred template counts within each repertoire. Generation probabilities in a later analysis came from a VDJ recombination model fitted to out-of-frame rearrangements, and those results were checked against IGoR. Hypergeometric tests were used in a later analysis to score TCR-TCR, TCR-HLA and TCR-CMV co-occurrence, with a repertoire-size bias correction applied to the TCR pairs. False discovery rates were estimated in a later analysis by permuting HLA or CMV assignments 20 times. In a later analysis, co-occurring TCRs were grouped with DBSCAN, and TCRdist sequence similarity was added when clustering was performed within HLA-allele-positive subsets. Repertoires with fewer than 30,000 or more than 120,000 public chains were left out of co-occurrence clustering, as were five repertoires with anomalous nucleotide sharing. The clones in this table, taken by TCRdb from immuneACCESS, are in-frame only. Not every clone is retained; where verified, under half of the shortfall comes from an unresolved V gene, and the cause of the rest is unknown. The DNA gave D and trimming, while V, J and clone size come from that table. The table for this sample lists about 190,000 clones; around 87% of them were counted only once. The ten largest account for around 0.98% of the sample.

In total, just over 650 healthy bone marrow donors made up the cohort. Cohort members were all nominally healthy when sampled, although unrecorded immune exposures were likely present. The donor tested CMV seronegative and was one of the 352 seronegative cohort members. Each donor provided a peripheral blood sample, and peripheral blood mononuclear cells were used for TCR beta sequencing. Genomic DNA extraction from the blood cell samples was performed with the Qiagen DNeasy Blood Extraction Kit. Study-level results and caveats: The sequencing pipeline was judged likely to have produced a cluster of highly shared sequence variants as a technical artifact. According to the authors, the approach could potentially be generalized to other disease states and immunological phenotypes. A later analysis associated about 17,000 TCR beta sequences with specific HLA alleles at a false discovery rate of 0.05. CMV serostatus was the only immune exposure information available for the cohort. Several of the top co-occurrence clusters appeared to be linked to parvovirus B19, influenza, CMV and Epstein-Barr virus, according to a later analysis. A few of the identified cytomegalovirus-associated TCR beta chains were confirmed in vitro to be specific for cytomegalovirus antigens. A later analysis found that HLA-associated TCR beta chains were more clonally expanded and had lower generation probabilities than equally common non-associated chains. Roughly uniform sequencing depth across donors was assumed in presence/absence analyses, although this assumption may not hold. The study listed around 160 TCR beta chains as associated with cytomegalovirus. Linkage disequilibrium might explain the correlated functional status among segregating V segments, but an unknown experimental factor could not be excluded. A further reported finding was that TCR beta sequences accurately predicted the HLA-A and HLA-B alleles for most subjects in the first cohort. Most TCR sequences were seen in very few donors, while some public TCRs were found in many individuals. A later analysis found that most CMV-associated TCR beta chains appeared HLA-restricted, with HLA associations seemingly driven largely by CMV exposure. Because counts were too low, more than 15 rarely observed V segments, including chromosome 9 orphons, were left out of the earlier analysis of approximately 580 of the donors. Compared with the roughly 720-donor mean, donors in an Asian-associated ancestry cluster had fewer N-insertions in productive TCRs, according to a later genetic analysis. Cytomegalovirus status was reported to be diagnosed by the classifier with high specificity and sensitivity in both the original and validation cohorts. Because HLA typing was unavailable for some donors at each locus, only the typed subset was used in association tests. According to a later analysis, TCR association rates differed among HLA loci, with DRB1 alleles showing the most associated TCRs and HLA-C alleles showing the fewest. This cohort had only TCR beta chains sequenced, and the lack of alpha or paired-chain data limited which features could be detected. In an earlier analysis of more than 450 of the donors, most TCR beta V segments were observed in productive rearrangements about 90% or about 30% of the time, broadly matching IMGT annotations. Assigning TCR associations to individual alleles was difficult when HLA alleles, especially DR and DQ, strongly co-occurred. V-gene and J-gene trimming of TCR beta chains was associated with a missense DCLRE1C variant in a later genetic analysis, and the association was replicated in an independent cohort.

Specimen: PBMCs. The receptor comes from a boy aged 2 to 9 in good health and CMV-seronegative.

At the DNA level, the sequence is TGCGCCAGCAGATGGACTAGCGGGAGACTAAGTGAGCAGTTCTTC. This translates into CASRWTSGRLSEQFF. Here the chain combines TRBV5-1 and TRBJ2-1, with 13 middle bases fitting TRBD2. Here V drops 5 bases and J drops 9 bases, and the junction holds 8 bases not matched to any gene. From its cysteine to its phenylalanine, the CDR3 spans 15 amino acids. The kept DNA is CDR3 alone, 45 bases in frame from the first base. From a lookup of the germline V gene, CDR1 and CDR2 are SGHRS and YFSETQ.